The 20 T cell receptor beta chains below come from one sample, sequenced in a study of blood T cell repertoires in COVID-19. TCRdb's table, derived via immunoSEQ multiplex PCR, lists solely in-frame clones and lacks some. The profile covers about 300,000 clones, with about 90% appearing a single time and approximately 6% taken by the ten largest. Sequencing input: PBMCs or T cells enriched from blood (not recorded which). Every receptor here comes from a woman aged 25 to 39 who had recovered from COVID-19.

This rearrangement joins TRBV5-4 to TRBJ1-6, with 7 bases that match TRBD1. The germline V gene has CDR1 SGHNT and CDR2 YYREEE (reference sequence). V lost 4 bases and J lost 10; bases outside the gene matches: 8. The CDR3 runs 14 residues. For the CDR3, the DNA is TGTGCCAGCAGCCGACAGGGACCCAGGTCACCCCTCCACTTT. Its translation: CASSRQGPRSPLHF.

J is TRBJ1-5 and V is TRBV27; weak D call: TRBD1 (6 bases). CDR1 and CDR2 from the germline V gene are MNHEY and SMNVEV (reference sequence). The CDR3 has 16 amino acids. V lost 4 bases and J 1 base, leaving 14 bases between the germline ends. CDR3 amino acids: CASSSTGTKSNQPQHF. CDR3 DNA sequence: TGTGCCAGCAGTTCAACAGGGACTAAAAGCAATCAGCCCCAGCATTTT.

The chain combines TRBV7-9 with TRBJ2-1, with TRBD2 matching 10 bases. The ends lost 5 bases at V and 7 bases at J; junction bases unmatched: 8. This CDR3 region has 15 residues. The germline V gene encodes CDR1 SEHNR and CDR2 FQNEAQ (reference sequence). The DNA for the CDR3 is TGTGCCAGCAGCCCAGTAAGCGGGGGGGCTAATGAGCAGTTCTTC. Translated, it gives CASSPVSGGANEQFF.

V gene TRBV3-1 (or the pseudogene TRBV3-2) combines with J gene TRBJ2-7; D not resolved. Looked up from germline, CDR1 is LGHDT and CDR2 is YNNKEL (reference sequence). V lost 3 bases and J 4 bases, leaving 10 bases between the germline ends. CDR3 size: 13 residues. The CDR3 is CASSQTGRYEQYF. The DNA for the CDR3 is TGTGCCAGCAGCCAGACTGGCAGATACGAGCAGTACTTC.

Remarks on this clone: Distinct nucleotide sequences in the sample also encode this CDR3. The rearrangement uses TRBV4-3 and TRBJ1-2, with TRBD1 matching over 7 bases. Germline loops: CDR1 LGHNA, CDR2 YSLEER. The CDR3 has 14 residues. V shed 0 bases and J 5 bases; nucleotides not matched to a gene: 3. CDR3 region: CASSQEGTVYGYTF. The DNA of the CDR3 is TGCGCCAGCAGCCAAGAAGGGACAGTTTATGGCTACACCTTC.

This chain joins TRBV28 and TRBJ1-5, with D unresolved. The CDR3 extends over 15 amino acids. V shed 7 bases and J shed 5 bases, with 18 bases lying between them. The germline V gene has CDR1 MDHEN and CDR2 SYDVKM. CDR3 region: CASTTTPSRYQPQHF. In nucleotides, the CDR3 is TGTGCCAGCACTACGACTCCCAGTCGCTATCAGCCCCAGCATTTT.

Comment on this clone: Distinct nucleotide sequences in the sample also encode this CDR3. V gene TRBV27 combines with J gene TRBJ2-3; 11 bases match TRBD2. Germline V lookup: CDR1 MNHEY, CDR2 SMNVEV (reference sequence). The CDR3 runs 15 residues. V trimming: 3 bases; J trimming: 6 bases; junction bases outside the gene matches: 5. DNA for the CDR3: TGTGCCAGCAGTTTTAGCGGGGGGGCCGCCGATACGCAGTATTTT. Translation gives CASSFSGGAADTQYF.

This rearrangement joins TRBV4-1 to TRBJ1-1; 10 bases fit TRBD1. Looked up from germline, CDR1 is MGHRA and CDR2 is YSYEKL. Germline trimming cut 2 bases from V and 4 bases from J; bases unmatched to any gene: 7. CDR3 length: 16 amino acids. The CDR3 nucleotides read TGCGCCAGCAGCCAATCCCGGACAGGGGGGGGCACTGAAGCTTTCTTT. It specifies CASSQSRTGGGTEAFF.

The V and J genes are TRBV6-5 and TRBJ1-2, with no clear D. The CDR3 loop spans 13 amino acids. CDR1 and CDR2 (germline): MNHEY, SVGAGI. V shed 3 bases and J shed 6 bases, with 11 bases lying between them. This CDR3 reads CASSYTGLDGYTF. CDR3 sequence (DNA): TGTGCCAGCAGTTATACGGGTTTAGATGGCTACACCTTC.

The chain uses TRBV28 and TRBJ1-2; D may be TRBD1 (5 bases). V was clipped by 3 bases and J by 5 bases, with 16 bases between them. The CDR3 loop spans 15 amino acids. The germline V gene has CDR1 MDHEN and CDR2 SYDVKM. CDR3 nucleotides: TGTGCCAGCAGTTTTCCGCCGCGGGGCCGTTATGGCTACACCTTC. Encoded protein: CASSFPPRGRYGYTF.

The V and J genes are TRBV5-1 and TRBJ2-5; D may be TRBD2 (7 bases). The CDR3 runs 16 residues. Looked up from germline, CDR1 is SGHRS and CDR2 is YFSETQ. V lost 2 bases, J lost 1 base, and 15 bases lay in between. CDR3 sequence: CASSLQGRGAQETQYF. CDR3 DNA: TGCGCCAGCAGCTTACAGGGACGGGGGGCCCAAGAGACCCAGTACTTC.

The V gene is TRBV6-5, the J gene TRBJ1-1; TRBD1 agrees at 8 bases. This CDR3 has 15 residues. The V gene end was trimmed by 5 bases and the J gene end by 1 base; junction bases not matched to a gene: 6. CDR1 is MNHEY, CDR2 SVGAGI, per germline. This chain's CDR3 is CASSTTGGRNTEAFF. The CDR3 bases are TGTGCCAGCAGTACTACAGGGGGGCGGAACACTGAAGCTTTCTTT.

The CDR3 bases are TGTGCCAGCAGCCAAGTCGGCGGCCACGAGCAGTACTTC. Its translation is CASSQVGGHEQYF. The chain links TRBV3-1 (or the pseudogene TRBV3-2) to TRBJ2-7; no clear D gene. Germline CDR1 reads LGHDT; CDR2 reads YNNKEL (reference sequence). This CDR3 comprises 13 residues. Trimming removed 1 base at V and 5 bases at J, with 9 bases between.

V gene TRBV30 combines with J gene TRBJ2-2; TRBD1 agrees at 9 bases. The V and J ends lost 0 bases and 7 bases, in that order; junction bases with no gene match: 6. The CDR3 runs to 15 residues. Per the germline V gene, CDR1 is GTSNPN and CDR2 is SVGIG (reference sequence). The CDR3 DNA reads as TGTGCCTGGAGTGTATGGACAGGGGTGGGCGGGGAGCTGTTTTTT. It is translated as CAWSVWTGVGGELFF.

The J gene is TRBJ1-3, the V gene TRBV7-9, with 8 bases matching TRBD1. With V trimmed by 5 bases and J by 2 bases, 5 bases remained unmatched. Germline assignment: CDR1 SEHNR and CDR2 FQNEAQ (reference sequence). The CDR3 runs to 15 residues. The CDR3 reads CASSPSGGTGNTIYF. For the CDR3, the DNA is TGTGCCAGCAGCCCGTCAGGGGGCACTGGAAACACCATATATTTT.

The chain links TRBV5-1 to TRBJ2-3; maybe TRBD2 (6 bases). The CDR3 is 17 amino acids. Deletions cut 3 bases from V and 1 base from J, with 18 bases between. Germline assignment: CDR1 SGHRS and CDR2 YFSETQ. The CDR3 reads CASSSFLHGGGTDTQYF. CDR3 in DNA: TGCGCCAGCAGCTCCTTCCTTCACGGGGGTGGCACAGATACGCAGTATTTT.

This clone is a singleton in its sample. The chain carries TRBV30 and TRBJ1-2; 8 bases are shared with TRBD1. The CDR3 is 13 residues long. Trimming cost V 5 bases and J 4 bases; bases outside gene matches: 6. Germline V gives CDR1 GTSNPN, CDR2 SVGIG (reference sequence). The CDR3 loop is CAWLRTGTYGYTF. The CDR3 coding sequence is TGTGCCTGGTTAAGGACAGGGACCTATGGCTACACCTTC.

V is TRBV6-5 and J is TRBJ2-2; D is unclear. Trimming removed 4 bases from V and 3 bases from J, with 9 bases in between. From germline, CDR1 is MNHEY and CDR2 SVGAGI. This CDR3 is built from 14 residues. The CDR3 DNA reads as TGTGCCAGCAGTTCAGGATGGGACACCGGGGAGCTGTTTTTT. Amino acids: CASSSGWDTGELFF.

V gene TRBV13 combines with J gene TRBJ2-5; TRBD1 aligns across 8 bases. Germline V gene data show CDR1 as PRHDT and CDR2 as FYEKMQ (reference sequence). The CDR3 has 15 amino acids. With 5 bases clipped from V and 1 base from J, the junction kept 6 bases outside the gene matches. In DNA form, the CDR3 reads TGTGCCAGCAGCGCCCGCGGACAGGGCCAAGAGACCCAGTACTTC. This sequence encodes CASSARGQGQETQYF.

DNA for the CDR3: TGCAGCGTTGAACCCCCCCGCTTCAGGGGTAACTATGGCTACACCTTC. This gives the protein CSVEPPRFRGNYGYTF. The rearrangement joins TRBV29-1 to TRBJ1-2; maybe TRBD1 (6 bases). The CDR3 is 16 residues long. CDR1 is SQVTM and CDR2 is ANQGSEA in the germline V gene. V lost 2 bases and J lost 1, with 17 bases in between.